This passage covers 13 T cell receptor beta chains from one sample sequenced in a study of early T cells in non-severe SARS-CoV-2 infection. TCRdb independently ran MiXCR on the 5' RACE reads; one entry per CDR3 protein. This table has 27,000 or so distinct CDR3 sequences, approximately 7% appearing once. Sequenced material: whole blood. Receptors were obtained from an adult who was a healthcare worker with PCR-confirmed SARS-CoV-2 infection or an uninfected control (not recorded which).

A few counts support this clonotype. This sequence joins TRBV7-6 and TRBJ1-2; the D gene is possibly TRBD1 (6 bases). The CDR3 covers 13 residues. Trimming took off 1 base at V and 6 bases at J, with 9 bases between the two ends. The germline CDR1 and CDR2 sequences are SGHVS and FNYEAQ. The DNA for the CDR3 is TGTGCCAGCAGCTTAGGCGGGGGCGATGGCTACACCTTC. Translated, it gives CASSLGGGDGYTF.

This clonotype was seen a few times. The chain joins TRBV18 to TRBJ2-7; 8 bases match TRBD1. J lost 5 bases, V lost 2 bases, and 2 bases had no gene match. Germline V lookup: CDR1 KGHSH, CDR2 LQKENI. This CDR3 contains 13 residues. In nucleotides, the CDR3 is TGTGCCAGCTCACCAGGACAGGGAGACGAGCAGTACTTC. Its protein product is CASSPGQGDEQYF.

This clonotype showed up many times. The genes are TRBV15 and TRBJ2-1; TRBD1 aligns across 9 bases. The germline CDR1 and CDR2 sequences are LNHNV and YYDKDF (reference sequence). CDR3 length: 13 amino acids. V lost 3 bases, J lost 9 bases, and 3 bases stayed unmatched. CDR3 residues: CATSSRTGAEQFF. CDR3 DNA sequence: TGTGCCACCAGCAGCCGGACAGGGGCTGAGCAGTTCTTC.

This clonotype has a count of ten or more. The chain couples TRBV6-2 or TRBV6-3 to TRBJ2-7, with 9 bases matching TRBD1. The germline V gene has CDR1 MNHEY and CDR2 SVGEGT. CDR3 size: 16 residues. Trimming took 7 bases from V and 6 from J; bases not matched to a gene: 16. CDR3 bases: TGTGCCAGCACCCAAGGGTGGACAGGGGTGTTCTCCGAGCAGTACTTC. Translating it yields CASTQGWTGVFSEQYF.

In its sample, this clonotype was seen many times. This chain links TRBV6-5 with TRBJ1-6, with D perhaps TRBD1 (6 bases). V dropped 4 bases and J dropped 8 bases, with 15 bases sitting between them. This CDR3 comprises 15 residues. The V gene's germline CDR1 is MNHEY and CDR2 SVGAGI. CDR3 nucleotides: TGTGCCAGCAGTTCCCGGGGGGCGCAAGATTCACCCCTCCACTTT. Translation: CASSSRGAQDSPLHF.

The chain is built from TRBV6-6 and TRBJ1-1; 7 nucleotides match TRBD1. CDR1 is MNHNY, CDR2 SVGAGI, per germline (reference sequence). J was trimmed by 5 bases and V by 2 bases; bases with no gene match: 5. This CDR3 is 14 amino acids long. The CDR3 sequence: CASSYDRDMTEAFF. The CDR3 nucleotides are TGTGCCAGCAGTTACGACAGGGATATGACTGAAGCTTTCTTT.

This clonotype was detected ten times or more. The V call is TRBV6-2 or TRBV6-3, the J call TRBJ1-1; D perhaps matches TRBD1 (5 bases). This CDR3 region has 18 residues. Germline CDR1 MNHEY, CDR2 SVGEGT. Between the trimmed V and J ends, which lost 6 bases and 2 bases, there was a span of 25 bases. The CDR3 coding sequence is TGTGCCAGCAGAGTTAGAATCGCCGGGGGGGAGTTAAACACTGAAGCTTTCTTT. This translates into CASRVRIAGGELNTEAFF.

The CDR3 nucleotides read TGCAGTGCTAGAGATATGGAATACGCCTACAATGAGCAGTTCTTC. This codes for CSARDMEYAYNEQFF. The gene calls are TRBV20-1 and TRBJ2-1, with D uncertain. Trimming removed 0 bases from V and 2 bases from J, with 11 bases in between. The CDR3 covers 15 residues. Germline V lookup: CDR1 DFQATT, CDR2 SNEGSKA (reference sequence).

This clonotype was seen many times. The genes are TRBV2 and TRBJ1-5, with D tentatively TRBD1 (5 bases). The CDR3 is made up of 14 amino acids. The germline V gene has CDR1 SNHLY and CDR2 FYNNEI. The V and J ends lost 6 bases and 7 bases respectively, with 16 bases between them. The CDR3 sequence: CASSGDLGEQPQHF. The CDR3, as DNA: TGTGCCAGCAGCGGGGACCTGGGGGAGCAGCCCCAGCATTTT.

This clonotype was recorded many times. The chain is built from TRBV3-1 and TRBJ1-1; D remains unclear. The length of the CDR3 is 14 residues. The germline V and J ends were trimmed by 5 bases and 4 bases, with 14 bases remaining between them. Germline V gives CDR1 LGHDT, CDR2 YNNKEL (reference sequence). CDR3 DNA sequence: TGTGCCAGCAGCTCTCGTGTCAGAATCACTGAAGCTTTCTTT. This gives the protein CASSSRVRITEAFF.

This clonotype was counted ten times or more. The V gene is TRBV6-5, the J gene TRBJ1-2; 7 bases align to TRBD1. The CDR3 length is 15 residues. V lost 4 bases to trimming and J lost 5 bases; unmatched junction nucleotides: 10. Germline loops: CDR1 MNHEY, CDR2 SVGAGI. CDR3 protein: CASSSLQGGWYGYTF. The CDR3 region has the DNA TGTGCCAGCAGTTCCCTCCAGGGGGGTTGGTATGGCTACACCTTC.

Ten or more counts support this clonotype. The rearrangement links TRBV20-1 to TRBJ2-1; 7 bases line up with TRBD1. The V and J ends lost 6 bases and 8 bases, in that order; junction bases with no gene match: 16. This CDR3 comprises 15 residues. Germline lookup yields CDR1 DFQATT and CDR2 SNEGSKA (reference sequence). For the CDR3, the DNA is TGCAGTGCAGCACCACAGGGGAATTTCGTAGATGAGCAGTTCTTC. Protein product: CSAAPQGNFVDEQFF.

This clonotype occurred many times. The chain links TRBV24-1 to TRBJ2-2; unclear D gene. The V gene's germline CDR1 is KGHDR and CDR2 SFDVKD. V shed 3 bases and J shed 6 bases, with 4 bases lying between them. The CDR3 contains 12 residues. The CDR3 reads CATSDRAGELFF. CDR3 DNA: TGTGCCACCAGTGATCGGGCCGGGGAGCTGTTTTTT.